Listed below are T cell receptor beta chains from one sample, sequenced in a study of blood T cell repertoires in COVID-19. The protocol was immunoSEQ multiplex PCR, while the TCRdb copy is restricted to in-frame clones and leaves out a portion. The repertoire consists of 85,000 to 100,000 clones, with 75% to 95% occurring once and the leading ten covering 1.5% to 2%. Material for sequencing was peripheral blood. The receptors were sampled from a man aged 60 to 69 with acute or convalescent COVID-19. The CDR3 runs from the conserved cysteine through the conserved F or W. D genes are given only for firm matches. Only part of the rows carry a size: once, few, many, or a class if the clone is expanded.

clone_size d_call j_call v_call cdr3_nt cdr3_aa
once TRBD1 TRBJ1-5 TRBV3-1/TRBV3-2 TGTGCCAGCAGCCAGGCGACAGGGCGAGTAGGTCAGCCCCAGCATTTT CASSQATGRVGQPQHF
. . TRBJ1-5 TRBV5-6 TGTGCCAGCAGCCTCAGGGGAGTCTCAAGCAATCAGCCCCAGCATTTT CASSLRGVSSNQPQHF
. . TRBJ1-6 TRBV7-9 TGTGCCAGCAGCCACTCCGGGACTCTCCCCCTCCACTTT CASSHSGTLPLHF
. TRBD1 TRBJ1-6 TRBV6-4 TGTGCCAGCAGCATTCAGGGGGAGGTGTCACCCCTCCACTTT CASSIQGEVSPLHF
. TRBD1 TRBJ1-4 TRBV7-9 TGTGCCAGCAGACAGGGTTCCGGGACAGTAAATGAAAAACTGTTTTTT CASRQGSGTVNEKLFF
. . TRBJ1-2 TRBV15 TGTGCCACCAGCAGAGGAACAGCCAACTATGGCTACACCTTC CATSRGTANYGYTF
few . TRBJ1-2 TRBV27 TGTGCCAGCAGTTCCTCAACGACAGCTAACTATGGCTACACCTTC CASSSSTTANYGYTF
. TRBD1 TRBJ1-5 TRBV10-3 TGTGCCATCAGCCTGGACAGGGGGTCGGGGCAGCCCCAGCATTTT CAISLDRGSGQPQHF
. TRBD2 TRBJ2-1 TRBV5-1 TGCGCCAGCAGCAGAGGGACTAGTAATATGTACAATGAGCAGTTCTTC CASSRGTSNMYNEQFF
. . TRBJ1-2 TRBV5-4 TGTGCCAGCAGCTTGGATGAGGGCCTTGGGGGCTACACCTTC CASSLDEGLGGYTF
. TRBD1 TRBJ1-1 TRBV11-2 TGTGCCAGCGCAATCGACAGGGTCACTGAAGCTTTCTTT CASAIDRVTEAFF
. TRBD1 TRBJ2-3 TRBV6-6 TGTGCCAGCAGTCCTATCCCGGGACAGGACAGCACAGATACGCAGTATTTT CASSPIPGQDSTDTQYF
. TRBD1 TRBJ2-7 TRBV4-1 TGCGCCAGCAGCCCCCCCGGGACAGGCCTCTACGAGCAGTACTTC CASSPPGTGLYEQYF
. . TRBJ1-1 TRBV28 TGTGCCAGCAGTTCGACATATGAAGCTTTCTTT CASSSTYEAFF
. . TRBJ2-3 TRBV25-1 TGTGCCAGCAGACGACAAAGCACAGATACGCAGTATTTT CASRRQSTDTQYF
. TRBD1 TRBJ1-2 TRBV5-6 TGTGCCAGCAGCTATAGGGACAGGGGGTCGGGCTACACCTTC CASSYRDRGSGYTF
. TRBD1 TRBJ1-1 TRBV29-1 TGCAGCGTTGAAGAGATATACAGGGGCACTGAAGCTTTCTTT CSVEEIYRGTEAFF
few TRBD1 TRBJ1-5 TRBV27 TGTGCCAGCAGAAGATCAAACGTGGACAGGGCCTTCAATCAGCCCCAGCATTTT CASRRSNVDRAFNQPQHF
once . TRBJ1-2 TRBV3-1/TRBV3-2 TGTGCCAGCGCCCTTGGGGGGAAGGGTGGCTACACCTTC CASALGGKGGYTF
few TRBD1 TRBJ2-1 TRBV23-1 TGCGCCAGCAGTCAAACCGGGCGGAAGACAGGGCGAAGATACAATGAGCAGTTCTTC CASSQTGRKTGRRYNEQFF
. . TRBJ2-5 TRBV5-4 TGTGCCAGCAGCTTGGGGGGGACTTCCAAAGAGACCCAGTACTTC CASSLGGTSKETQYF
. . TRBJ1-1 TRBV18 TGTGCCAGCTCACCCCCGAACAGGGAATGGGGGAACACTGAAGCTTTCTTT CASSPPNREWGNTEAFF
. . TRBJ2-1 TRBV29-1 TGCAGCGTTGAAGATCGGGGTGGATCGTTCTTC CSVEDRGGSFF
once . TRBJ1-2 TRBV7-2 TGTGCCAGCTCCCTTTTTCCCGGGGCCTTC CASSLFPGAF
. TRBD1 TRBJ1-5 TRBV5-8 TGTGCCAGCAGCTTTAACACAGGGGGCGTACATCCGCCCCAGCATTTT CASSFNTGGVHPPQHF
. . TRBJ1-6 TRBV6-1 TGTGCCAGCAGTGAAGGCGGGAGCTCCTATAATTCACCCCTCCACTTT CASSEGGSSYNSPLHF
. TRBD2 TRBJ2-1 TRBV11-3 TGTGCCAGCAGCTTAACTAGCGGGGGCTTCAATGAGCAGTTCTTC CASSLTSGGFNEQFF
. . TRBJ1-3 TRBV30 TGTGCCTGGACCTACCGCCGGGGAACCATATATTTT CAWTYRRGTIYF
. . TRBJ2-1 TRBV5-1 TGCGCCAGCAGCTTGGGAGGGGGGGCCCATGGTGAGCAGTTCTTC CASSLGGGAHGEQFF
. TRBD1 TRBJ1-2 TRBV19 TGTGCCAGTACACCCTACGACAGGGACTATGGCTACACCTTC CASTPYDRDYGYTF
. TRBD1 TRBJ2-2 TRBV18 TGTGCCAGCTCACCGATCGGACAGGGCTATCCCGGGGAGCTGTTTTTT CASSPIGQGYPGELFF
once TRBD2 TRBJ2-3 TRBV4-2 TGTGCCAGCAGCCAAACCAAGGGAGCGGGGGGCGCAGATACGCAGTATTTT CASSQTKGAGGADTQYF
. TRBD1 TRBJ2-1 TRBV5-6 TGTGCCAGCAGCTTGCAAAGGGGGCAGGAGCAGTTCTTC CASSLQRGQEQFF
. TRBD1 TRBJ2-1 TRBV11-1 TGTGCCAGCAGCTTAGAGGGGACAGGTAACAATGAGCAGTTCTTC CASSLEGTGNNEQFF
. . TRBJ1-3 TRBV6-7 TGTGCCAGCAGTGCCCCGGGGGGCTCGGGAAACACCATATATTTT CASSAPGGSGNTIYF
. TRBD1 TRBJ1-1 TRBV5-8 TGTGCCAGCAGCAAAGGGACAGGAGGAACGAACACTGAAGCTTTCTTT CASSKGTGGTNTEAFF
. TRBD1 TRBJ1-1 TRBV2 TGTGCCAGCAGTGTACAGGGGGCAAGGAACACTGAAGCTTTCTTT CASSVQGARNTEAFF
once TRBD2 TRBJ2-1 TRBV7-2 TGTGCCAGCAGCCCGCGGGGGGGCCGTGACCTTGAGCAGTTCTTC CASSPRGGRDLEQFF
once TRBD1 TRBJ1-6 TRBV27 TGTGCCAGCAGTTTAGAACCGGACAGGCCCTATAATTCACCCCTCCACTTT CASSLEPDRPYNSPLHF